The source of this TCR beta chain is a study of identical twins. Unique molecular identifiers were present on the cDNA, and a universal primer site came from template switching. TCRdb re-called the 5' RACE reads with MiXCR, one entry per CDR3 protein. Altogether nearly 900,000 distinct CDR3 sequences are present, approximately 13% being singletons, with the ten largest covering roughly 1.5%. Study results and limitations: Clonotypes of the beta chain that were abundant in cord blood carried fewer insertions (memory repertoires showed none). Possibly, invariant MAIT and iNKT cells partly confounded zero-insertion analyses. Twin sharing of out-of-frame TCR alpha was underestimated by models in monozygotic pairs.

Germline CDR1 SQVTM, CDR2 ANQGSEA. With 4 bases removed from V and 4 bases from J, the gap between germline ends came to 16 bases. This CDR3 region has 14 residues. As concerns this clonotype: The antigen is undetermined.

The same specimen was also included in a second study, on yellow fever vaccine responses in identical twins.

The TCR comes from a woman in her late teens or twenties in good health. This chain links TRBV29-1 with TRBJ2-5; either TRBD1 or TRBD2 may fit D (5 bases each). The sequenced sample consisted of PBMCs. CDR3 loop: CSVAFQGGGETQYF. The CDR3 nucleotides read TGCAGCGTTGCCTTCCAGGGTGGGGGAGAGACCCAGTACTTC.